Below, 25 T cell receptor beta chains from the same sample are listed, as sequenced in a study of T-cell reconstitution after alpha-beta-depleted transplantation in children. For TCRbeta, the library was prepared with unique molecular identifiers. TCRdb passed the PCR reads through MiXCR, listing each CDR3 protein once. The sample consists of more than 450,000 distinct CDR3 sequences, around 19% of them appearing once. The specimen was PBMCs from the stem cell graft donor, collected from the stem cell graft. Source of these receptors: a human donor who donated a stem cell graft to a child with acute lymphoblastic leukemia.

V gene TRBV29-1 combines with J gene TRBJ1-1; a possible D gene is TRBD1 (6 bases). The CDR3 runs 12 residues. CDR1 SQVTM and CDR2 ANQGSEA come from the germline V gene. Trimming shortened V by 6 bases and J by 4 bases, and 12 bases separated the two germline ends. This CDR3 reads CSVLTGSTEAFF. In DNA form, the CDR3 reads TGCAGCGTCCTAACAGGGTCCACTGAAGCTTTCTTT.

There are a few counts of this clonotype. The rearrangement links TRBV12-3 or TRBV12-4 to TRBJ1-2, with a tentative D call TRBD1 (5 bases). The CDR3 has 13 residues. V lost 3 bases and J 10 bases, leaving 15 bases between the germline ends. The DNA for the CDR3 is TGTGCCAGCAGTTTGGGGCCAGGCCTCCCCTACACCTTC. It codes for CASSLGPGLPYTF.

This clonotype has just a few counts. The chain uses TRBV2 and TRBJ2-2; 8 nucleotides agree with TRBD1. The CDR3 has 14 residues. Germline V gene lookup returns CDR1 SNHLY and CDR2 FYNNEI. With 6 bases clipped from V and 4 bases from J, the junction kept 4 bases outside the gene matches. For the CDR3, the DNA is TGTGCCAGCAGAAACCAGGGGGCCACCGGGGAGCTGTTTTTT. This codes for CASRNQGATGELFF.

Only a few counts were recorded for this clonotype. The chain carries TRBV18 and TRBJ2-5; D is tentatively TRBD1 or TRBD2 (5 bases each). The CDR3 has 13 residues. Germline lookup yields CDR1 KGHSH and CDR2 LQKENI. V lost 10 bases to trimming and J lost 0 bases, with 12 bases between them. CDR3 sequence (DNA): TGTGCCACCACCGGGACGGACCAAGAGACCCAGTACTTC. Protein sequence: CATTGTDQETQYF. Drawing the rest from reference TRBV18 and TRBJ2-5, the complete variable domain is NAGVMQNPRHLVRRRGQEARLRCSPMKGHSHVYWYRQLPEEGLKFMVYLQKENIIDESGMPKERFSAEFPKEGPSILRIQQVVRGDSAAYFCATTGTDQETQYFGPGTRLLVL.

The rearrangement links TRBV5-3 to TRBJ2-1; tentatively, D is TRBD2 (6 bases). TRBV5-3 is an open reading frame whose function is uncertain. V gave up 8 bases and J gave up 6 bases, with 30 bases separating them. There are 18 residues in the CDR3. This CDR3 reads CASPGTEGSTGQFNEQFF. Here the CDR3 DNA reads TGTGCCAGTCCCGGGACGGAGGGGTCGACGGGGCAGTTCAATGAGCAGTTCTTC.

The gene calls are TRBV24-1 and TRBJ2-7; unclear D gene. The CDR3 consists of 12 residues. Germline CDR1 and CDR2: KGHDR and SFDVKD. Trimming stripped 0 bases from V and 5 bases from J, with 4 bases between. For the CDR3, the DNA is TGTGCCACCAGTGATTTGGGAGACGAGCAGTACTTC. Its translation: CATSDLGDEQYF.

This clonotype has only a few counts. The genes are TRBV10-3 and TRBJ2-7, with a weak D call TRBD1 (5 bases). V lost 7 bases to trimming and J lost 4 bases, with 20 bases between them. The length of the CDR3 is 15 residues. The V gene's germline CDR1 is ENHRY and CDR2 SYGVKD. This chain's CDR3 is CAITPGNSLPYEQYF. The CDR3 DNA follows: TGTGCCATCACCCCAGGGAACTCTCTACCTTACGAGCAGTACTTC.

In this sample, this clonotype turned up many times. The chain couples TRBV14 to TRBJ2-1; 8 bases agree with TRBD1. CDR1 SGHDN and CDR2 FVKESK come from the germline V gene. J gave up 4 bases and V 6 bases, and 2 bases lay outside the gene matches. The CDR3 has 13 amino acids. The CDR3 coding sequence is TGTGCCAGCAGTGGACAGGGTTACAATGAGCAGTTCTTC. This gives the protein CASSGQGYNEQFF.

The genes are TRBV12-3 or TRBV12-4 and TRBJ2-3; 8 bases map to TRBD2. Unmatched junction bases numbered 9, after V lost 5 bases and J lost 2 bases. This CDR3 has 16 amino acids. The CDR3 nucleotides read TGTGCCAGCAGTGGCCCGGCGGGAGGTGCCACAGATACGCAGTATTTT. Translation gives CASSGPAGGATDTQYF.

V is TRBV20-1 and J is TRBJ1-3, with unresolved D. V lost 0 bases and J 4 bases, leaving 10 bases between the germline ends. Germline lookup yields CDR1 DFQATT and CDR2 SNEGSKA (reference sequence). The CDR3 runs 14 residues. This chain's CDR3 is CSARDLTAGNTIYF. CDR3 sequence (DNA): TGCAGTGCTAGAGATCTTACAGCCGGAAACACCATATATTTT.

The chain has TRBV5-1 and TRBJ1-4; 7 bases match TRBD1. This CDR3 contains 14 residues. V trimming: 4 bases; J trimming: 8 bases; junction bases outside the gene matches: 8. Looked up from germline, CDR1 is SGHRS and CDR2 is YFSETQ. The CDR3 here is CASSARQGEEKLFF. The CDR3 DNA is TGCGCCAGCAGCGCCCGACAGGGTGAGGAAAAACTGTTTTTT.

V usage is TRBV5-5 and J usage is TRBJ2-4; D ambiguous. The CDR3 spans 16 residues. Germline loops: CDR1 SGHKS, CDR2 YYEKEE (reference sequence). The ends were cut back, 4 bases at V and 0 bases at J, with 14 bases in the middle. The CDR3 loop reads CASSPIGILAKNIQYF. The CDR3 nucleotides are TGTGCCAGCAGCCCTATTGGGATTCTAGCCAAAAACATTCAGTACTTC.

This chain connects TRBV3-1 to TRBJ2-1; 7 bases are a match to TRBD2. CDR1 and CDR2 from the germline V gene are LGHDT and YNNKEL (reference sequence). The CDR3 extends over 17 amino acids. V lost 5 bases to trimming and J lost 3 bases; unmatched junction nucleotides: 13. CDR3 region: CASSFTWAGDLYNEQFF. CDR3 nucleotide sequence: TGTGCCAGCAGCTTTACCTGGGCGGGAGATCTCTACAATGAGCAGTTCTTC.

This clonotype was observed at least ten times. Here the CDR3 reads CASSSGWSGGGRVTDTQYF. In DNA, the CDR3 is TGTGCCAGCAGCTCCGGTTGGTCTGGAGGAGGGCGGGTCACAGATACGCAGTATTTT. The chain employs TRBV11-2 and TRBJ2-3; D may be TRBD2 (6 bases). With 4 bases removed from V and 2 bases from J, the gap between germline ends came to 25 bases. The CDR3 is 19 amino acids. The germline V gene encodes CDR1 SGHAT and CDR2 FQNNGV. Full variable domain (missing parts from reference TRBV11-2 and TRBJ2-3): EAGVAQSPRYKIIEKRQSVAFWCNPISGHATLYWYQQILGQGPKLLIQFQNNGVVDDSQLPKDRFSAERLKGVDSTLKIQPAKLEDSAVYLCASSSGWSGGGRVTDTQYFGPGTRLTVL.

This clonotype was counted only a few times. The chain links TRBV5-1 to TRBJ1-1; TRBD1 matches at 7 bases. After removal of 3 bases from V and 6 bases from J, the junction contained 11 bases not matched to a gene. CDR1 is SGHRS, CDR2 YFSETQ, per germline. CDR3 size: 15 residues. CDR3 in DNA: TGCGCCAGCAGCTCCGGACAGGCCTTGTTTCCTGAAGCTTTCTTT. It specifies CASSSGQALFPEAFF. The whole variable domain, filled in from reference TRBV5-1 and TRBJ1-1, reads KAGVTQTPRYLIKTRGQQVTLSCSPISGHRSVSWYQQTPGQGLQFLFEYFSETQRNKGNFPGRFSGRQFSNSRSEMNVSTLELGDSALYLCASSSGQALFPEAFFGQGTRLTVV.

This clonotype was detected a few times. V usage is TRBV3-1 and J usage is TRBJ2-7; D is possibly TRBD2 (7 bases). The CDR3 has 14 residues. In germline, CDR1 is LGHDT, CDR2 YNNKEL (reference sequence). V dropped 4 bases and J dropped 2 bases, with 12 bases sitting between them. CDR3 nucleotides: TGTGCCAGCAGCCCGCAAGGGGGGGCCTACGAGCAGTACTTC. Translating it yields CASSPQGGAYEQYF.

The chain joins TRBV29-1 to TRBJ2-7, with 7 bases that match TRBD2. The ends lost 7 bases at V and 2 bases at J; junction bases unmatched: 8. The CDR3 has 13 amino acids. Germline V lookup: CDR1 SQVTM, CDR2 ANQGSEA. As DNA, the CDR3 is TGCAGCGCCCGGGACTATAAGACCTACGAGCAGTACTTC. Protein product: CSARDYKTYEQYF.

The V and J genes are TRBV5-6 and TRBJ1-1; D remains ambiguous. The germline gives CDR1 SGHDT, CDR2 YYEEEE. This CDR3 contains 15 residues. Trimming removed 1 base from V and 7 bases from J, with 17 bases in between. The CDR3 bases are TGTGCCAGCAGCTTGTTTCCGGGGAAAGGAATTGAAGCTTTCTTT. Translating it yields CASSLFPGKGIEAFF.

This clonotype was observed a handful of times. The CDR3 DNA follows: TGTGCCAGCTTTATAGGGGACCGGGACAGCCGGTTGGAGGGGTTCTTT. Encoded protein: CASFIGDRDSRLEGFF. The V and J genes are TRBV25-1 and TRBJ1-1; 7 nucleotides align to TRBD1. Germline lookup yields CDR1 MGHDK and CDR2 SYGVNS. With V trimmed by 8 bases and J by 14 bases, 26 bases remained unmatched. This CDR3 comprises 16 residues.

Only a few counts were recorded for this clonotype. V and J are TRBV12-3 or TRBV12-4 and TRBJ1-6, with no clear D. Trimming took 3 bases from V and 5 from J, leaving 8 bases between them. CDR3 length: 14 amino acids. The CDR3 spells CASSFRRNNSPLHF. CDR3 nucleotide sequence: TGTGCCAGCAGTTTCCGGCGGAATAATTCACCCCTCCACTTT.

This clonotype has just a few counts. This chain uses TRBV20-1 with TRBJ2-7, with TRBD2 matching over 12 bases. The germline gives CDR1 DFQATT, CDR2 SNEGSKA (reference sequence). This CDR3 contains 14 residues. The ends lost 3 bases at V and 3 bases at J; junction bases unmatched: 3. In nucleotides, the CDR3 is TGCAGTGCTAGGACTAGCGGGAGTATCTACGAGCAGTACTTC. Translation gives CSARTSGSIYEQYF.

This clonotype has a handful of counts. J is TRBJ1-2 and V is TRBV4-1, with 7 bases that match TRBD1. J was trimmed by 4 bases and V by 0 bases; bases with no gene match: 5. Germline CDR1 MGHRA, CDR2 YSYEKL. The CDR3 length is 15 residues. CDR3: CASSQEGQGVYGYTF. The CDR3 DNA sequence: TGCGCCAGCAGCCAAGAAGGGCAGGGGGTCTATGGCTACACCTTC.

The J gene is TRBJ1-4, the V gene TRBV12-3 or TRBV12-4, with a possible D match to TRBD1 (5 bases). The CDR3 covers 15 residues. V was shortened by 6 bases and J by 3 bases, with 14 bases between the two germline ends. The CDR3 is CASSPARQSNEKLFF. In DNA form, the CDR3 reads TGTGCCAGCAGCCCGGCACGACAGTCTAATGAAAAACTGTTTTTT.

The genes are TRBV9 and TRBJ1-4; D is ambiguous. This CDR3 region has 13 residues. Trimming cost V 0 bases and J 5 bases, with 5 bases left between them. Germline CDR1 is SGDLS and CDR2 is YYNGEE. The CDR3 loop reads CASSVALNEKLFF. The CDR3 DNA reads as TGTGCCAGCAGCGTAGCCCTGAATGAAAAACTGTTTTTT.

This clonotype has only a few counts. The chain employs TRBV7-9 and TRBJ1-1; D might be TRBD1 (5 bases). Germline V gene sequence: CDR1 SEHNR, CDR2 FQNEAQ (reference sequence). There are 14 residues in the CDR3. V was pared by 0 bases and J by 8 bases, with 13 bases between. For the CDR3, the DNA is TGTGCCAGCAGCTTAGCTGCTGACAGTCTCGAAGCTTTCTTT. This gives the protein CASSLAADSLEAFF. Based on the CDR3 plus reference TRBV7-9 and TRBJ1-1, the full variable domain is DTGVSQNPRHKITKRGQNVTFRCDPISEHNRLYWYRQTLGQGPEFLTYFQNEAQLEKSRLLSDRFSAERPKGSFSTLEIQRTEQGDSAMYLCASSLAADSLEAFFGQGTRLTVV.